This T cell receptor (beta chain) emerged from a study of early stage breast cancer tumors. Whole-study results and caveats: Most shared enriched TCRB sequences were commonly generated ones.

Using immunoSEQ multiplex PCR, the repertoire was profiled, and TCRdb retains in-frame clones only, with some absent. This table has roughly 14,000 clones, approximately 84% appearing once. Turning to this clone: Antigen unknown.

Often about 90-330 mg of normal breast tissue was needed for DNA. The CDR3 contains 16 residues. V trimming: 2 bases; J trimming: 4 bases; junction bases outside the gene matches: 4. Germline V gene lookup returns CDR1 SGHTA and CDR2 FQGTGA. The chain joins TRBV7-3 to TRBJ2-1; 11 bases are shared with TRBD2. Sequenced: normal breast tissue next to the tumor. The clonotype was recovered from a person under 45 with breast cancer. The DNA of the CDR3 is TGTGCCAGCAGCTTAGGGGTAGCGGGAGGGTACAATGAGCAGTTCTTC. Translated, it gives CASSLGVAGGYNEQFF.